This T cell receptor beta chain was captured by sequencing in a study of long-term antiretroviral therapy in people with HIV. They ran version v3.0 of the immunoSEQ assay at survey level. Sequencing used immunoSEQ multiplex PCR; TCRdb keeps in-frame clones, though not all of them. The table includes about 12,000 clones, around 89% detected once. Points from the study as a whole: Among HIV repertoires, CDR3 length ranges were narrower than those of controls. Patients on ART gained diversity, which nonetheless stayed below transplant donor controls.

From germline, CDR1 is SGHAT and CDR2 FQNNGV. The CDR3 contains 15 residues. The V and J ends lost 4 bases and 2 bases respectively, with 13 bases between them. At least two post-ART and at least one pre-ART PBMC sample were available for each donor. Prior to DNA extraction, the samples held about 0.9-11 million cryopreserved PBMC. Of note for this clone: As yet, its antigen is unknown.

The source is a woman between 40 and 50 years old with HIV. Sequencing was performed on unsorted PBMCs, taken 2.1 years after starting antiretroviral therapy. The chain uses TRBV11-2 and TRBJ2-3; TRBD2 is a possible D gene (5 bases). The CDR3: CASSSVDSNTDTQYF. The DNA for the CDR3 is TGTGCCAGCAGCTCAGTGGACTCAAACACAGATACGCAGTATTTT.